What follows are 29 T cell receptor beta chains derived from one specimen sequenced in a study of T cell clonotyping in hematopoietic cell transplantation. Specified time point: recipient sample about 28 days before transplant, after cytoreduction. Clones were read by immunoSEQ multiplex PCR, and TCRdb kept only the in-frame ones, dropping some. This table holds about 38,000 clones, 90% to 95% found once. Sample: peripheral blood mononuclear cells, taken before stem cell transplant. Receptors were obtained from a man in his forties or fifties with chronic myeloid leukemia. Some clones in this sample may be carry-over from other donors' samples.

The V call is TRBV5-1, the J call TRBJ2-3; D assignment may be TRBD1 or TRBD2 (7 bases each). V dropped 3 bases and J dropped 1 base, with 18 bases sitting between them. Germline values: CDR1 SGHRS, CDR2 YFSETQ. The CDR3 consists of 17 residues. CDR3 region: CASSSWGGQGGTDTQYF. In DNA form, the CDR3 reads TGCGCCAGCAGCTCCTGGGGGGGCCAGGGGGGCACAGATACGCAGTATTTT.

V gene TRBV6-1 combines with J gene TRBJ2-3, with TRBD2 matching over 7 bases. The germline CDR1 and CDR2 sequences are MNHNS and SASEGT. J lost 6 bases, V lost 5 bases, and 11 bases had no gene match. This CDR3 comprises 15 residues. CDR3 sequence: CASSPLAALRDTQYF. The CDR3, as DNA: TGTGCCAGCAGTCCTCTAGCGGCTCTTAGGGATACGCAGTATTTT.

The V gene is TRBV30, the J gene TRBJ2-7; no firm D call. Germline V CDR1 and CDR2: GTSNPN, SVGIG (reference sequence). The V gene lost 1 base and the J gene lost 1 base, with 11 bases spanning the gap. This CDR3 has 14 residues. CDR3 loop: CAWSGIGPSYEQYF. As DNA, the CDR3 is TGTGCCTGGAGTGGAATCGGGCCTTCCTACGAGCAGTACTTC.

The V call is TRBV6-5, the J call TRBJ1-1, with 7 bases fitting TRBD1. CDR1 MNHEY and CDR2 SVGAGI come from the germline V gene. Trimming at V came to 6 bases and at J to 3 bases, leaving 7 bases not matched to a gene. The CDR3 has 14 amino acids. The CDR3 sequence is CASSPGGVDTEAFF. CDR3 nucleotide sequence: TGTGCCAGCAGCCCAGGGGGGGTCGACACTGAAGCTTTCTTT.

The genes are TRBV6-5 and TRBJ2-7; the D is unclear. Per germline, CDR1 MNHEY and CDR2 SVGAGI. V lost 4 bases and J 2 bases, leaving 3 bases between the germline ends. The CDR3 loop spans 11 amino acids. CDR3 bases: TGTGCCAGCAGTTCGACCTACGAGCAGTACTTC. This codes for CASSSTYEQYF.

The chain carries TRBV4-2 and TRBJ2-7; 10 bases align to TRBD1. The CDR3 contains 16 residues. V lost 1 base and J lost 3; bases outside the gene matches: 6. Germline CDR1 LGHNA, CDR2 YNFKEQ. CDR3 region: CASSQVTGQGFYEQYF. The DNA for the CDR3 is TGTGCCAGCAGCCAAGTAACGGGACAGGGGTTCTACGAGCAGTACTTC.

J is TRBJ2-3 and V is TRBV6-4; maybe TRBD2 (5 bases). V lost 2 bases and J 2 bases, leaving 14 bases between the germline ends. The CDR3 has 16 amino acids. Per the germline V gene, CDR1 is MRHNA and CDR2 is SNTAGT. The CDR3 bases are TGTGCCAGCAGTGACGGTCGAGGGCCCATCACAGATACGCAGTATTTT. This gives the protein CASSDGRGPITDTQYF.

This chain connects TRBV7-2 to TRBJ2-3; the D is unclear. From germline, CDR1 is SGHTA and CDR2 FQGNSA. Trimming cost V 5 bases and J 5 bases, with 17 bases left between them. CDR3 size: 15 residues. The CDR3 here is CASSHAGIAQDTQYF. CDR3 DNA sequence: TGTGCCAGCAGCCATGCAGGTATCGCGCAAGATACGCAGTATTTT.

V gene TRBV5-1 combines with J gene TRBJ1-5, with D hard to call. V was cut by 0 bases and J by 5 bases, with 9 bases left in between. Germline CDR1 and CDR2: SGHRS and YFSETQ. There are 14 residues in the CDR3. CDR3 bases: TGCGCCAGCAGCTTGGGGTCGTGGGATCAGCCCCAGCATTTT. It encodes CASSLGSWDQPQHF.

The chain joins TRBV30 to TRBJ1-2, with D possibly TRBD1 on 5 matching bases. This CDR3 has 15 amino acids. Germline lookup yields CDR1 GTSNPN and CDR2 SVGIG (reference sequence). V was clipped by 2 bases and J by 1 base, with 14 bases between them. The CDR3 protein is CAWSTFGTVNYGYTF. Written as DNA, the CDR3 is TGTGCCTGGAGTACTTTTGGGACGGTTAACTATGGCTACACCTTC.

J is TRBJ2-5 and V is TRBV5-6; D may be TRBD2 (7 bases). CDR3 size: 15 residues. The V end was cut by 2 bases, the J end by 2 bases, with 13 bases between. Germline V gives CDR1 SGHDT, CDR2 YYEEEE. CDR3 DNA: TGTGCCAGCAGCTTAGGCGGGGGCGTTCAAGAGACCCAGTACTTC. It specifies CASSLGGGVQETQYF.

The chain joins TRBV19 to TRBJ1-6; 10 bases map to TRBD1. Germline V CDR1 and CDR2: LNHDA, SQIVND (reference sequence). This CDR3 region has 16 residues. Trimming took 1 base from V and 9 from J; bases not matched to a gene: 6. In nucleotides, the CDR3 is TGTGCCAGTAGTATAGGTCGACAGGGGGCCGGTTCACCCCTCCACTTT. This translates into CASSIGRQGAGSPLHF.

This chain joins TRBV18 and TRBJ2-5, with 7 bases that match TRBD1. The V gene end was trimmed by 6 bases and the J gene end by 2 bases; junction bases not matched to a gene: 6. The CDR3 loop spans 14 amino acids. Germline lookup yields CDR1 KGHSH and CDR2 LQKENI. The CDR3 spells CASSRMGQQETQYF. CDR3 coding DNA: TGTGCCAGCTCGCGGATGGGACAGCAAGAGACCCAGTACTTC.

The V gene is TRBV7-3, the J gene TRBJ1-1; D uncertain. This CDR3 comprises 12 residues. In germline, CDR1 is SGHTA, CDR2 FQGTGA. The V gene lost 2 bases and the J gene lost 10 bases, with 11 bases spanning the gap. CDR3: CASSLLEGPAFF. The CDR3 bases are TGTGCCAGCAGCTTATTAGAAGGACCAGCTTTCTTT. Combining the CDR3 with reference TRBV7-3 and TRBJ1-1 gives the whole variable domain GAGVSQTPSNKVTEKGKYVELRCDPISGHTALYWYRQSLGQGPEFLIYFQGTGAADDSGLPNDRFFAVRPEGSVSTLKIQRTERGDSAVYLCASSLLEGPAFFGQGTRLTVV.

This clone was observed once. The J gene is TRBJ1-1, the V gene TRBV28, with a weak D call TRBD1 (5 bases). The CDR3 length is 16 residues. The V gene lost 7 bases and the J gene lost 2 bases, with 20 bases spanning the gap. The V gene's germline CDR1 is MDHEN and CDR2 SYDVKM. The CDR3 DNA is TGTGCCAGCACCACAAAGTGGGACGCACGAAACACTGAAGCTTTCTTT. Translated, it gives CASTTKWDARNTEAFF.

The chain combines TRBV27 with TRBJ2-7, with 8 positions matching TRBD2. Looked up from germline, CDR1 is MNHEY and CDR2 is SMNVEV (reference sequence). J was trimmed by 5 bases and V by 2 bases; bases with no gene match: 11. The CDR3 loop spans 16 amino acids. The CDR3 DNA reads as TGTGCCAGCAGTTTAACCCCCCTAACTAGCGGCCACGAGCAGTACTTC. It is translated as CASSLTPLTSGHEQYF.

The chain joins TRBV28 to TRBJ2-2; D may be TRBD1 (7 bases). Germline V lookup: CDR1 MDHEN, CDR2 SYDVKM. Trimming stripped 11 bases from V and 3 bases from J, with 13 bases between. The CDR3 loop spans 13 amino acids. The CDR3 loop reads CAGGGEDTGELFF. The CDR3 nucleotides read TGTGCCGGAGGGGGCGAGGACACCGGGGAGCTGTTTTTT.

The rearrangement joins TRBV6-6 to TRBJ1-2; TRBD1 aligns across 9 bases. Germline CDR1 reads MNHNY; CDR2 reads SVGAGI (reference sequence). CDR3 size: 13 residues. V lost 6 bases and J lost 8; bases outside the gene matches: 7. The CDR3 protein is CASSLGQGGGYTF. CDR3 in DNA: TGTGCCAGCAGCCTGGGACAGGGAGGAGGCTACACCTTC.

The CDR3 coding sequence is TGTGCCAGCAGCTTCCAGGAAGGTGGCTACACCTTC. Translated, it gives CASSFQEGGYTF. The genes are TRBV5-4 and TRBJ1-2; D gene unclear. The CDR3 has 12 residues. The V and J ends lost 2 bases and 7 bases respectively, with 9 bases between them. The germline V gene encodes CDR1 SGHNT and CDR2 YYREEE (reference sequence). Full variable domain (missing parts from reference TRBV5-4 and TRBJ1-2): ETGVTQSPTHLIKTRGQQVTLRCSSQSGHNTVSWYQQALGQGPQFIFQYYREEENGRGNFPPRFSGLQFPNYSSELNVNALELDDSALYLCASSFQEGGYTFGSGTRLTVV.

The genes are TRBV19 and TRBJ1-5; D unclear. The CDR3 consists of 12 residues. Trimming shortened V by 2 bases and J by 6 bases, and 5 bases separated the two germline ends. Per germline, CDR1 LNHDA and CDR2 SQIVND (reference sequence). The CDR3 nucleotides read TGTGCCAGTAGTATAAACAGTCAGCCCCAGCATTTT. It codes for CASSINSQPQHF.

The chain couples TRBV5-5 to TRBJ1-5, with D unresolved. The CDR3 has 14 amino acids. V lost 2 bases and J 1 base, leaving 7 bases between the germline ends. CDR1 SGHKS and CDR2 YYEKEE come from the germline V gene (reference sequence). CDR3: CASSFDRSNQPQHF. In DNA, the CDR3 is TGTGCCAGCAGCTTTGATCGAAGCAATCAGCCCCAGCATTTT.

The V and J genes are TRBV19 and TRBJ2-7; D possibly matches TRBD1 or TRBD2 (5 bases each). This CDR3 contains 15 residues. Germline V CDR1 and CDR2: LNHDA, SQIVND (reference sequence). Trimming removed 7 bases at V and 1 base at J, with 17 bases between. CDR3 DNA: TGTGCCAGTACCCCCGGGACCTCGATTTCCTACGAGCAGTACTTC. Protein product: CASTPGTSISYEQYF.

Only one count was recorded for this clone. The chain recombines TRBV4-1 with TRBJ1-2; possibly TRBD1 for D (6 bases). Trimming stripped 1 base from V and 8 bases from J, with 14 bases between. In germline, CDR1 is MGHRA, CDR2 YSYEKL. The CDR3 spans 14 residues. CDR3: CASSQVGGQEGYTF. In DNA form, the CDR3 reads TGCGCCAGCAGCCAAGTGGGGGGGCAGGAGGGCTACACCTTC.

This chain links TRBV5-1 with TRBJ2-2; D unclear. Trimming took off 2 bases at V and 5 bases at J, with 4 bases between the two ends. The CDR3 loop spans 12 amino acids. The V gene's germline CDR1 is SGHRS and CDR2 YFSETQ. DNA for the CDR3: TGCGCCAGCAGCTTAGATACCGGGGAGCTGTTTTTT. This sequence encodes CASSLDTGELFF.

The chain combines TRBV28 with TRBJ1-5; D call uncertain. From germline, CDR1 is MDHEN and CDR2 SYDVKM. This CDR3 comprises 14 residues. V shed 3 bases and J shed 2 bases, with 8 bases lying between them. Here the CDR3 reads CASSLDGGNQPQHF. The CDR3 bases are TGTGCCAGCAGTTTGGATGGGGGCAATCAGCCCCAGCATTTT.

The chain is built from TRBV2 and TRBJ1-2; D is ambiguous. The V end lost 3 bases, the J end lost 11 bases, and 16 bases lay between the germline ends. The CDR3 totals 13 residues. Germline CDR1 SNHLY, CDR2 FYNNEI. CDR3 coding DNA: TGTGCCAGCAGTGAGCTAGGGTCTAAAGGGTACACCTTC. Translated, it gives CASSELGSKGYTF.

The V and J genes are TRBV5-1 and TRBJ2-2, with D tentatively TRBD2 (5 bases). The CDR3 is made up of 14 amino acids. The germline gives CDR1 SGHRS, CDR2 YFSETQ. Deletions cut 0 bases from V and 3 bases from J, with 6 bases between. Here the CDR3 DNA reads TGCGCCAGCAGCTTGGCCGGGGACACCGGGGAGCTGTTTTTT. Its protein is CASSLAGDTGELFF.

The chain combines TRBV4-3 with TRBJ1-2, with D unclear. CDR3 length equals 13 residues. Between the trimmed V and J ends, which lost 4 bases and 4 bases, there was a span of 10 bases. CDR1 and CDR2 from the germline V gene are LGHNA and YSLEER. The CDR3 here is CASSPDTTYGYTF. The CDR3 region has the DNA TGCGCCAGCAGCCCTGACACTACCTATGGCTACACCTTC.

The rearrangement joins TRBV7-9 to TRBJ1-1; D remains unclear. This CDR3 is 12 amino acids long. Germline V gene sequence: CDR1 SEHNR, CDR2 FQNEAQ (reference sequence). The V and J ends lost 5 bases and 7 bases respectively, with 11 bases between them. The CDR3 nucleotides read TGTGCCAGCAGCGCCCAACAGATTGAAGCTTTCTTT. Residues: CASSAQQIEAFF.